A selection of T cell receptor beta chains follows, all from one sample in a study of blood T cell repertoires in COVID-19. Only in-frame clones appear in the TCRdb table, and some are missing; sequencing was by immunoSEQ multiplex PCR. The table has 25,000 to 35,000 clones, about 91% seen once. The sequenced material came from peripheral blood. The receptors here all came from a human donor with acute or convalescent COVID-19. The donor label of this sample is uncertain. The CDR3 runs from the conserved cysteine through the conserved F or W. A D gene is named only where the DNA matches it firmly. The listing skips clone size in some rows; elsewhere it reads once, few, many or a size class.

CASRPQGARNTEAFF	TGTGCCAGCAGGCCACAGGGGGCTAGGAACACTGAAGCTTTCTTT	TRBV6-5	TRBD1	.	TRBJ1-1
CASSLRREGAEQYF	TGCGCCAGCAGCTTGCGGCGGGAGGGTGCCGAGCAGTACTTC	TRBV5-1	TRBD2	.	TRBJ2-7
CASSLNRGSPYQETQYF	TGCGCCAGCAGCTTGAACAGGGGCTCCCCGTACCAAGAGACCCAGTACTTC	TRBV5-1	TRBD1	.	TRBJ2-5
CASRQGTGYEKLFF	TGTGCCAGCAGACAAGGGACAGGATATGAAAAACTGTTTTTT	TRBV2	TRBD1	once	TRBJ1-4
CAITEASGLNEQFF	TGTGCCATCACTGAGGCTAGCGGGCTTAATGAGCAGTTCTTC	TRBV10-3	TRBD2	.	TRBJ2-1
CASSPDLGGYGYTF	TGTGCCAGCAGCCCCGACCTAGGTGGCTATGGCTACACCTTC	TRBV9	.	.	TRBJ1-2
CASSLGGTGNSPLHF	TGTGCCAGCAGCTTGGGGGGGACAGGGAATTCACCCCTCCACTTT	TRBV6-5	TRBD1	once	TRBJ1-6
CASSPRHTYGELFF	TGTGCCAGCAGCCCGAGACATACCTACGGGGAGCTGTTTTTT	TRBV7-9	.	.	TRBJ2-2
CSVARQGDTEAFF	TGCAGCGTGGCGCGGCAGGGGGACACTGAAGCTTTCTTT	TRBV29-1	TRBD1	.	TRBJ1-1
CAWSVRRQGGEAFF	TGTGCCTGGAGTGTGAGAAGGCAGGGGGGTGAAGCTTTCTTT	TRBV30	TRBD1	.	TRBJ1-1